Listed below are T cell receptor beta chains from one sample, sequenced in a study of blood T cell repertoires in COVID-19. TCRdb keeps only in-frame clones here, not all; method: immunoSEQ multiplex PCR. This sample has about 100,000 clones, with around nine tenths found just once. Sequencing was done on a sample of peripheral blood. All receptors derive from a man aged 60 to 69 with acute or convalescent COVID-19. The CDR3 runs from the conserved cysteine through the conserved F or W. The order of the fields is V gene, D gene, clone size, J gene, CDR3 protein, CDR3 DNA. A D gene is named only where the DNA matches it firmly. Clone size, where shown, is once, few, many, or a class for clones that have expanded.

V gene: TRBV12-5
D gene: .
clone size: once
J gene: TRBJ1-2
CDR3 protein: CASGRTEYGYTF
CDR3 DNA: TGTGCTAGTGGTCGTACAGAATATGGCTACACCTTC

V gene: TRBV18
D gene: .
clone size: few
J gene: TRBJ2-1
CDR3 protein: CASSPSLEVPYNEQFF
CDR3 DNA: TGTGCCAGCTCACCGTCCCTAGAGGTCCCCTACAATGAGCAGTTCTTC

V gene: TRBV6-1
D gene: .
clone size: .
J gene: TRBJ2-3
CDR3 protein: CASSEARHPTDTQYF
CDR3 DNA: TGTGCCAGCAGTGAAGCGCGACACCCCACAGATACGCAGTATTTT

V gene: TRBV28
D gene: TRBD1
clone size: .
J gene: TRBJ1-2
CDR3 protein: CASSPWGQIYGYTF
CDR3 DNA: TGTGCCAGCAGCCCTTGGGGACAGATTTATGGCTACACCTTC

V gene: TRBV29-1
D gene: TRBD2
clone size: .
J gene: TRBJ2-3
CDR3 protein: CSVDGSGGDTQYF
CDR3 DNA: TGCAGCGTAGATGGTAGCGGGGGAGATACGCAGTATTTT

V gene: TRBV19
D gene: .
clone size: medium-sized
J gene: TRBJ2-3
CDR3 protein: CASSNRVSSTDTQYF
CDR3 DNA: TGTGCCAGTAGTAACAGGGTCTCTAGCACAGATACGCAGTATTTT

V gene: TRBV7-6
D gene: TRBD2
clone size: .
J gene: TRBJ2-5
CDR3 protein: CASSPSGLAGDQETQYF
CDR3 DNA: TGTGCCAGCAGCCCATCCGGACTAGCGGGGGACCAAGAGACCCAGTACTTC

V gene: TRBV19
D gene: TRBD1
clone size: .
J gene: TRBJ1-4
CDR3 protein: CARTGASKTNEKLFF
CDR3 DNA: TGTGCCAGGACAGGGGCCTCAAAGACTAATGAAAAACTGTTTTTT

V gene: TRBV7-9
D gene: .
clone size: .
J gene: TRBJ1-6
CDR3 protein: CASSRTGGNSPLHF
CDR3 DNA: TGTGCCAGCAGCCGGACGGGGGGAAATTCACCCCTCCACTTT

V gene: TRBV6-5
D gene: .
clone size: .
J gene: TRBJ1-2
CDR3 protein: CASSYLGQGPYGYTF
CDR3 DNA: TGTGCCAGCAGTTACTTGGGCCAGGGCCCCTATGGCTACACCTTC

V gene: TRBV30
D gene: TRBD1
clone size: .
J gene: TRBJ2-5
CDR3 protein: CAWGQGVSETQYF
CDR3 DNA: TGTGCCTGGGGACAGGGGGTTTCAGAGACCCAGTACTTC

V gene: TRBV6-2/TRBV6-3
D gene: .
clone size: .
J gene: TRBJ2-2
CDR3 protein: CASSRDTIGELFF
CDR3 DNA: TGTGCCAGCAGCCGGGACACTATCGGGGAGCTGTTTTTT

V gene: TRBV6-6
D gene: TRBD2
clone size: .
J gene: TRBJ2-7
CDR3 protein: CASSYSVGGYEQYF
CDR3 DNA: TGTGCCAGCAGTTATTCTGTGGGGGGGTACGAGCAGTACTTC